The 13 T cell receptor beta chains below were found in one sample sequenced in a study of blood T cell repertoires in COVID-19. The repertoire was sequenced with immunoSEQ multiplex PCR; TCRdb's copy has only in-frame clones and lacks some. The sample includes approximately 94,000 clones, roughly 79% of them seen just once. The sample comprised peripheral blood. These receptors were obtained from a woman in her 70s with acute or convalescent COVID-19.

The CDR3 DNA sequence: TGTGCCAGCAGCACAGGGGGCAATTCACCCCTCCACTTT. As protein: CASSTGGNSPLHF. The chain combines TRBV2 with TRBJ1-6; TRBD1 aligns across 9 bases. This CDR3 spans 13 amino acids. Germline CDR1 is SNHLY and CDR2 is FYNNEI. V shed 6 bases and J 7 bases; nucleotides not matched to a gene: 1.

The CDR3 DNA sequence: TGTGCCAGCACCGAGGGACAGCGAAACACCATATATTTT. This codes for CASTEGQRNTIYF. The gene calls are TRBV28 and TRBJ1-3, with TRBD1 matching 7 bases. V was pared by 7 bases and J by 5 bases, with 5 bases of the junction left unmatched. From germline, CDR1 is MDHEN and CDR2 SYDVKM. The CDR3 contains 13 residues.

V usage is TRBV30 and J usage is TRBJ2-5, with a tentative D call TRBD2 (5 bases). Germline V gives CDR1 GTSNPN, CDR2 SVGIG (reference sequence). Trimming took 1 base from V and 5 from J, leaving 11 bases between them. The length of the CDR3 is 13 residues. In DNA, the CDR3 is TGTGCCTGGAGTGGTAGCGTTGCGGAGACCCAGTACTTC. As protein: CAWSGSVAETQYF.

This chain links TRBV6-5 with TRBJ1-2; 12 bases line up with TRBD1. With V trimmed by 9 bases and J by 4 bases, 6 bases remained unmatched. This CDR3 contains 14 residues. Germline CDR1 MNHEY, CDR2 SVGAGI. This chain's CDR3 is CASWLGQGAYGYTF. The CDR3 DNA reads TGTGCCAGTTGGTTGGGACAGGGGGCCTATGGCTACACCTTC.

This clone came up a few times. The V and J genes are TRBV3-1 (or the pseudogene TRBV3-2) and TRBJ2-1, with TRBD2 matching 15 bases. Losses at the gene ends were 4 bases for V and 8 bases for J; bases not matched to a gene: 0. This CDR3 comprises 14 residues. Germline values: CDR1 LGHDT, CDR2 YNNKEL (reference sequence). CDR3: CASSRTSGGDEQFF. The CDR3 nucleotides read TGTGCCAGCAGCCGGACTAGCGGGGGGGATGAGCAGTTCTTC.

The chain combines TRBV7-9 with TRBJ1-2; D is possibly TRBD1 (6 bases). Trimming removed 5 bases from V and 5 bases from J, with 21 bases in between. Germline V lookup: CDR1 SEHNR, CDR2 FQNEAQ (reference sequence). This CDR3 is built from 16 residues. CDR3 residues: CASSEGMRQERYGYTF. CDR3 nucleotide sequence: TGTGCCAGCAGCGAAGGAATGAGACAGGAGCGATATGGCTACACCTTC.

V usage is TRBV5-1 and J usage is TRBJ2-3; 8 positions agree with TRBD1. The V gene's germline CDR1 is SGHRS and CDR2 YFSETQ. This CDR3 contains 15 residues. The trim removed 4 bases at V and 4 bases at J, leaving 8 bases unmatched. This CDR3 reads CASSGAGQAADTQYF. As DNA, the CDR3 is TGCGCCAGCAGCGGTGCGGGACAGGCAGCAGATACGCAGTATTTT. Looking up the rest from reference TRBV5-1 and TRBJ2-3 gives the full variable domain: KAGVTQTPRYLIKTRGQQVTLSCSPISGHRSVSWYQQTPGQGLQFLFEYFSETQRNKGNFPGRFSGRQFSNSRSEMNVSTLELGDSALYLCASSGAGQAADTQYFGPGTRLTVL.

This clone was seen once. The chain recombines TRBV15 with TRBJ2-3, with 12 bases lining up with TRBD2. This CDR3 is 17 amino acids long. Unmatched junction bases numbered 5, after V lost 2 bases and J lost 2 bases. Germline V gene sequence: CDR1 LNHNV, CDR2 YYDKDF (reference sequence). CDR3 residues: CATSRKLAGGNTDTQYF. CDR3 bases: TGTGCCACCAGCAGAAAACTAGCGGGGGGCAACACAGATACGCAGTATTTT.

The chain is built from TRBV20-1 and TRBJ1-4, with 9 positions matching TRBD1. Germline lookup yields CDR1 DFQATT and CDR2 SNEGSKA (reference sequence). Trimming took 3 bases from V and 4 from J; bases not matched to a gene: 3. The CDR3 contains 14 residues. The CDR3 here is CSASGQGFNEKLFF. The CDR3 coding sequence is TGCAGTGCTAGTGGACAGGGGTTTAATGAAAAACTGTTTTTT.

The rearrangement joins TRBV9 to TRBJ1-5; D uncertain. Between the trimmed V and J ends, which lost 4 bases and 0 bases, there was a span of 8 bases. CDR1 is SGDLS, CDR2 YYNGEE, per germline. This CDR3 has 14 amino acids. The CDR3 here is CASSPGSSNQPQHF. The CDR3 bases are TGTGCCAGCAGCCCCGGGAGTAGCAATCAGCCCCAGCATTTT.

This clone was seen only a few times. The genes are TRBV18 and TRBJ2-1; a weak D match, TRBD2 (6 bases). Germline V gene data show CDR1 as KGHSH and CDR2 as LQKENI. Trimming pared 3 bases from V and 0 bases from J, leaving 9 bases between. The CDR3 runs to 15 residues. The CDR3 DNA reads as TGTGCCAGCTCACCGGAGGGTCTCTCCTACAATGAGCAGTTCTTC. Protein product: CASSPEGLSYNEQFF.

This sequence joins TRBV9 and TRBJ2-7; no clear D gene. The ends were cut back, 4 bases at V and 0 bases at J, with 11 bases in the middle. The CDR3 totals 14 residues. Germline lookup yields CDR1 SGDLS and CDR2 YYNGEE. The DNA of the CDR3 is TGTGCCAGCAGCTCCCTCCATAGCTCCTACGAGCAGTACTTC. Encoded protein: CASSSLHSSYEQYF.

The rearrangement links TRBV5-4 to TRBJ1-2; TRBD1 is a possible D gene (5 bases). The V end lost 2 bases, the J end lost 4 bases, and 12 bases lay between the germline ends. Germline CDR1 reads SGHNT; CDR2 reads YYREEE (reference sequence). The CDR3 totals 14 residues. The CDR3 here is CASSFMGGSYGYTF. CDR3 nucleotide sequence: TGTGCCAGCAGCTTCATGGGGGGTTCCTATGGCTACACCTTC. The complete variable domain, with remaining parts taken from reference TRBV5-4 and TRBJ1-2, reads ETGVTQSPTHLIKTRGQQVTLRCSSQSGHNTVSWYQQALGQGPQFIFQYYREEENGRGNFPPRFSGLQFPNYSSELNVNALELDDSALYLCASSFMGGSYGYTFGSGTRLTVV.